The T cell receptor beta chain described here comes from a study of blood T cell repertoires in COVID-19. Study summary: Acute and convalescent COVID-19 specimens originated in the United States, Italy and Spain.

Researchers sorted participants into cohorts using their self-reported clinical history. CDR1 is SGHTA, CDR2 FQGNSA, per germline. The CDR3 is made up of 14 amino acids. V dropped 4 bases and J dropped 1 base, with 10 bases sitting between them. Study processing details: Reference gene primer amplification yielded estimated nucleated cell counts. Profiled with immunoSEQ multiplex PCR; TCRdb holds only in-frame clones, not every one. Clone size and V and J calls were adopted from that table, with D and trimming inferred from the DNA. The table lists some 180,000 clones, less than 85% of them singletons.

V gene TRBV7-2 combines with J gene TRBJ1-2, with D possibly TRBD1 on 5 matching bases. The receptor was isolated from a woman aged 55-69 years with acute COVID-19. The sequencing sample was made of PBMCs or T cells enriched from blood (not recorded which). The DNA of the CDR3 is TGTGCCAGCAGCTCGGTGCAGGGTAACTATGGCTACACCTTC. Translating it yields CASSSVQGNYGYTF.